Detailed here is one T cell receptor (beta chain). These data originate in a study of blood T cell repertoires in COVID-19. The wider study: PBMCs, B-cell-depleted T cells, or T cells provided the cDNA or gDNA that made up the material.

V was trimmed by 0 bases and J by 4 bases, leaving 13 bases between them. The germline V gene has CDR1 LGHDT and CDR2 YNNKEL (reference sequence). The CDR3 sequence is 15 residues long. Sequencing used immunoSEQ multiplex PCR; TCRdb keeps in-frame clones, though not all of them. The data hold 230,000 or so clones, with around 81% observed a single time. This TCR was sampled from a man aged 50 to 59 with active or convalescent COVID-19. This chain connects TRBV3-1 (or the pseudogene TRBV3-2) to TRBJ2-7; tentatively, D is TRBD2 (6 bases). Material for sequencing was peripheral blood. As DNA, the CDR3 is TGTGCCAGCAGCCAAGATCGAGCGGGCGGGTACGAGCAGTACTTC. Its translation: CASSQDRAGGYEQYF.